A single T cell receptor (beta chain) is shown here with its context. The target antigen is unknown. The junction differs from germline at one of its ends, possibly a read error. The length of the CDR3 is 13 residues. Study-level findings and limits: Tumor Tregs overlapped most with tumor, then blood, naive CD4+ cells.

Amplification of TRBV12-4/TRBJ1-2 clonotypes used adaptor-ligated barcode primers. One entry per CDR3 protein, called by TCRdb with MiXCR from the multiplex PCR reads. This table has some 2,000 distinct CDR3 sequences, about 18% appearing once. Cells sorted as Tregs were CD4+, CD25+ and CD127-/low. The source of this sequence is a female donor with breast cancer. Sequencing input: Tregs sorted from blood. The chain uses TRBV12-3 or TRBV12-4 and TRBJ1-2, with D hard to call. CDR3 sequence (DNA): TGTGCCGGCAGTTCGACAAGGAACTATGGCCACACCTTC. Translating gives CAGSSTRNYGHTF.